What follows are 15 T cell receptor beta chains derived from one specimen sequenced in a study of blood T cell repertoires in COVID-19. Sequencing was performed with immunoSEQ multiplex PCR; in TCRdb, only in-frame clones are kept and a portion is missing. The table has 95,000 to 150,000 clones, around 70% seen once. The sample taken for sequencing was peripheral blood. The receptors were sampled from a man between 60 and 75 years old with acute or convalescent COVID-19.

In this sample, this clone turned up once. The chain uses TRBV21-1 and TRBJ2-5; the table calls TRBD2, which could not be checked here. TRBV21-1 is labeled a pseudogene. The length of the CDR3 is 16 residues. The DNA of the CDR3 is TGTGCCAGCAGTTCTACTCCCTGGTTTGTGCAAGAGACCCAGTACTTC. Its translation: CASSSTPWFVQETQYF.

The rearrangement joins TRBV21-1 to TRBJ1-2. TRBV21-1 is described as a pseudogene. The CDR3 consists of 14 residues. As DNA, the CDR3 is TGTGCCAGCAGCAAAATGGGTAGGAGCGGAGATATGTCCTTC. The encoded protein is CASSKMGRSGDMSF.

V gene TRBV19 combines with J gene TRBJ1-6; D is perhaps TRBD1 (6 bases). Trimming took 6 bases from V and 8 from J, leaving 14 bases between them. Per the germline V gene, CDR1 is LNHDA and CDR2 is SQIVND (reference sequence). The CDR3 length is 14 residues. CDR3 loop: CASREDSSDSPLHF. CDR3 sequence (DNA): TGTGCCAGTAGGGAGGACAGTTCGGATTCACCCCTCCACTTT.

The table lists this clone with a count of one. The rearrangement links TRBV27 to TRBJ2-1; 10 positions agree with TRBD2. Germline loops: CDR1 MNHEY, CDR2 SMNVEV (reference sequence). The CDR3 extends over 16 amino acids. J lost 7 bases, V lost 2 bases, and 8 bases had no gene match. This CDR3 reads CASSLLLAGVVNEQFF. The DNA for the CDR3 is TGTGCCAGCAGTTTACTGCTAGCGGGAGTGGTTAATGAGCAGTTCTTC.

This clone was detected once. The V and J genes are TRBV27 and TRBJ2-3, with 8 bases fitting TRBD1. The CDR3 extends over 15 amino acids. CDR1 is MNHEY, CDR2 SMNVEV, per germline (reference sequence). V lost 4 bases to trimming and J lost 0 bases; unmatched junction nucleotides: 3. CDR3 loop: CASSSGQASTDTQYF. CDR3 DNA: TGTGCCAGCAGTTCGGGACAGGCTAGCACAGATACGCAGTATTTT.

The chain couples TRBV7-8 to TRBJ1-5, with 10 positions matching TRBD1. The CDR3 totals 20 residues. The V gene end was trimmed by 5 bases and the J gene end by 0 bases; junction bases not matched to a gene: 16. Germline CDR1 reads SGHVS; CDR2 reads FQNEAQ. The DNA for the CDR3 is TGTGCCAGCAGCCACTCTCGACGGACAGGGGGAGTTTATAGCAATCAGCCCCAGCATTTT. Amino acids: CASSHSRRTGGVYSNQPQHF.

The V and J genes are TRBV3-1 (or the pseudogene TRBV3-2) and TRBJ2-3; 8 bases are a match to TRBD1. With V trimmed by 3 bases and J by 4 bases, 6 bases remained unmatched. The CDR3 runs 15 residues. In germline, CDR1 is LGHDT, CDR2 YNNKEL (reference sequence). This chain's CDR3 is CASSHRQGNADTQYF. The CDR3 DNA follows: TGTGCCAGCAGCCACAGACAGGGGAACGCAGATACGCAGTATTTT.

The chain uses TRBV10-3 and TRBJ2-1, with no clear D. The V gene lost 10 bases and the J gene lost 0 bases, with 10 bases spanning the gap. The CDR3 is 13 residues long. CDR1 ENHRY and CDR2 SYGVKD come from the germline V gene. The CDR3 sequence: CATYDFSYNEQFF. As DNA, the CDR3 is TGTGCCACCTACGACTTCTCCTACAATGAGCAGTTCTTC.

V is TRBV7-9 and J is TRBJ2-7; 11 positions agree with TRBD1. With 7 bases clipped from V and 5 bases from J, the junction kept 10 bases outside the gene matches. Germline values: CDR1 SEHNR, CDR2 FQNEAQ (reference sequence). This CDR3 is built from 15 residues. The CDR3 region is CASTPFGQGADEQYF. The CDR3 DNA sequence: TGTGCCAGCACCCCGTTCGGACAGGGGGCGGACGAGCAGTACTTC.

The chain is built from TRBV30 and TRBJ1-6; tentative D call: TRBD1 (5 bases). Germline loops: CDR1 GTSNPN, CDR2 SVGIG (reference sequence). V was shortened by 3 bases and J by 1 base, with 13 bases between the two germline ends. The CDR3 length is 16 residues. In DNA, the CDR3 is TGTGCCTGGAGGTTGGGGGGGATTTCCTATAATTCACCCCTCCACTTT. Its translation: CAWRLGGISYNSPLHF.

The chain couples TRBV5-6 to TRBJ2-3; 7 bases align to TRBD1. Germline CDR1 is SGHDT and CDR2 is YYEEEE. The CDR3 is 14 amino acids. Trimming cost V 5 bases and J 5 bases; bases outside gene matches: 8. The CDR3 DNA reads as TGTGCCAGCAGGGTAGTTGACAGGGAAGATACGCAGTATTTT. This gives the protein CASRVVDREDTQYF.

The J gene is TRBJ2-1, the V gene TRBV10-3; D may be TRBD1 (6 bases). Deletions cut 4 bases from V and 8 bases from J, with 15 bases between. Germline CDR1 and CDR2: ENHRY and SYGVKD. The CDR3 covers 14 residues. The CDR3 DNA follows: TGTGCCATCAGTGGACTCCAGGGGACGGATGAGCAGTTCTTC. Translated: CAISGLQGTDEQFF.

This sequence joins TRBV6-5 and TRBJ2-1; 7 bases line up with TRBD2. The CDR3 runs to 16 residues. V gave up 4 bases and J gave up 1 base; unmatched junction bases: 7. CDR1 is MNHEY and CDR2 is SVGAGI in the germline V gene. In DNA form, the CDR3 reads TGTGCCAGCAGTTCCGTCCTAGCGGCGTCCTACAATGAGCAGTTCTTC. Its translation: CASSSVLAASYNEQFF.

In nucleotides, the CDR3 is TGCGCCAGCAGCCAAACTAGCGGGGGGCTGAATACGCAGTATTTT. Protein: CASSQTSGGLNTQYF. The chain couples TRBV10-1 to TRBJ2-3; the match to TRBD2 covers 12 bases. The V segment lost 6 bases and the J segment 7 bases; nucleotides outside the gene matches: 8. CDR1 is WNHNN and CDR2 is SYGVQD in the germline V gene (reference sequence). The CDR3 consists of 15 residues.

The chain joins TRBV7-2 to TRBJ1-3, with D unresolved. The germline V gene encodes CDR1 SGHTA and CDR2 FQGNSA. Trimming cost V 5 bases and J 1 base, with 12 bases left between them. CDR3 size: 15 residues. Here the CDR3 DNA reads TGTGCCAGCAGCCTATTAGGAGGATCTGGAAACACCATATATTTT. Its protein is CASSLLGGSGNTIYF.